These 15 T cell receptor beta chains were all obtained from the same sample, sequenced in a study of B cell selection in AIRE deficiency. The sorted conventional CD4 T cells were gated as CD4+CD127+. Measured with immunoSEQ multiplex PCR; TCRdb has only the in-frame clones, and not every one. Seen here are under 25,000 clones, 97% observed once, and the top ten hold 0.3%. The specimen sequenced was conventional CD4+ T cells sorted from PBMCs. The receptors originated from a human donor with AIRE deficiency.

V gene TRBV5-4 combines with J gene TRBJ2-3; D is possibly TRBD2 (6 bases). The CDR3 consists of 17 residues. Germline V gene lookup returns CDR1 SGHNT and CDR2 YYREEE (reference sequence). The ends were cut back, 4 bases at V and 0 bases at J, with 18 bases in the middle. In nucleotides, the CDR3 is TGTGCCAGCAGCCTCCCCCGGAGGGAGACTAGCACAGATACGCAGTATTTT. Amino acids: CASSLPRRETSTDTQYF.

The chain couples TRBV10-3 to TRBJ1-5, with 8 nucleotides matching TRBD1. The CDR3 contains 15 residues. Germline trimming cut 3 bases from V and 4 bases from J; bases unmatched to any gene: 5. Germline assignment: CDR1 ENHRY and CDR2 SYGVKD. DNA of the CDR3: TGTGCCATCAGTGATCGACAGGGGTTGAATCAGCCCCAGCATTTT. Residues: CAISDRQGLNQPQHF.

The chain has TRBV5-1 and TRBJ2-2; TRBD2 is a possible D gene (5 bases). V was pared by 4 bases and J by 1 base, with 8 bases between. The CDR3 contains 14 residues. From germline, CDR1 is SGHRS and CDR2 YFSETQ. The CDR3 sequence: CASSIGGNTGELFF. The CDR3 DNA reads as TGCGCCAGCAGCATTGGAGGGAACACCGGGGAGCTGTTTTTT.

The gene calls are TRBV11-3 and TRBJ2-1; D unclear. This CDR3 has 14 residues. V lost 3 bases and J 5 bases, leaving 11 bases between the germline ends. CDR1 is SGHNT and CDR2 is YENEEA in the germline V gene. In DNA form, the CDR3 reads TGTGCCAGCAGCTTGTTGGAGACCGACAATGAGCAGTTCTTC. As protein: CASSLLETDNEQFF.

The CDR3 DNA sequence: TGCGCCAGCAGTTTCCAAGCGGGGGGCCAAGAGACCCAGTACTTC. Translated, it gives CASSFQAGGQETQYF. V gene TRBV5-1 combines with J gene TRBJ2-5; 9 positions match TRBD2. CDR1 and CDR2 (germline): SGHRS, YFSETQ. V was pared by 5 bases and J by 1 base, with 6 bases of the junction left unmatched. The CDR3 is 15 residues long.

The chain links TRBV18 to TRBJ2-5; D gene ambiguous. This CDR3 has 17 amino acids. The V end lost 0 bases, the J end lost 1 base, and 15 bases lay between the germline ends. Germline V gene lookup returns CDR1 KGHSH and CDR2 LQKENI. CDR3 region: CASSPPFSAVFQETQYF. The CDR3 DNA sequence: TGTGCCAGCTCACCACCTTTTTCTGCGGTTTTCCAAGAGACCCAGTACTTC. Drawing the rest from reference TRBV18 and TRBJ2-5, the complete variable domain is NAGVMQNPRHLVRRRGQEARLRCSPMKGHSHVYWYRQLPEEGLKFMVYLQKENIIDESGMPKERFSAEFPKEGPSILRIQQVVRGDSAAYFCASSPPFSAVFQETQYFGPGTRLLVL.

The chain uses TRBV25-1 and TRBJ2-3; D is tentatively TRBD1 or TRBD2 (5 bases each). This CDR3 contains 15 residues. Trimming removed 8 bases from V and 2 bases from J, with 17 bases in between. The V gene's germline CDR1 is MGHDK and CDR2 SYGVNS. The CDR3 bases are TGTGCCAGCCGTAGGGCAGGGAGCCTCACAGATACGCAGTATTTT. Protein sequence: CASRRAGSLTDTQYF.

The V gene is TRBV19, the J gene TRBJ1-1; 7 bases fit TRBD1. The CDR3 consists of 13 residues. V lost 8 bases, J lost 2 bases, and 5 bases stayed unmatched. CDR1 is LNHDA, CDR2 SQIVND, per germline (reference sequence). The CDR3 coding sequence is TGTGCCAGTCAAAGGGGGCTAAACACTGAAGCTTTCTTT. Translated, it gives CASQRGLNTEAFF.

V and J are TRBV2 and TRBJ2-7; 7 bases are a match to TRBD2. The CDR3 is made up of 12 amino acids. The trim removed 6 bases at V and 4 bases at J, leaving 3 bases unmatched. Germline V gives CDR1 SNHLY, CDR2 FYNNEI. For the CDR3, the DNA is TGTGCCAGCAGGCTACTAGCGTACGAGCAGTACTTC. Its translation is CASRLLAYEQYF.

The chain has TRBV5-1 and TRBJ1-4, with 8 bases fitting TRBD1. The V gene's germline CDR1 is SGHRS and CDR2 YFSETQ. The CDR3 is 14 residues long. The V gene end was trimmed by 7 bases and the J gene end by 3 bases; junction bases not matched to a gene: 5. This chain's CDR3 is CASSRTGSNEKLFF. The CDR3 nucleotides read TGCGCCAGCTCCCGGACAGGGTCTAATGAAAAACTGTTTTTT.

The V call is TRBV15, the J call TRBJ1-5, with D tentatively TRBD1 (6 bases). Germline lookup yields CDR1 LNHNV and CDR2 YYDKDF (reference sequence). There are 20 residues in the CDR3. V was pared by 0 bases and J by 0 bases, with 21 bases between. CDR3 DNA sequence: TGTGCCACCAGCAGAGACAGAAATATACGGGACACCAATAGCAATCAGCCCCAGCATTTT. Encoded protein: CATSRDRNIRDTNSNQPQHF.

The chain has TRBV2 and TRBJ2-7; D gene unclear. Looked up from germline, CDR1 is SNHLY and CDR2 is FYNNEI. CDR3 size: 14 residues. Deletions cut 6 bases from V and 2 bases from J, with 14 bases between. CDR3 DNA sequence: TGTGCCAGCAGGCCCCGTGAGGTACCCTACGAGCAGTACTTC. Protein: CASRPREVPYEQYF.

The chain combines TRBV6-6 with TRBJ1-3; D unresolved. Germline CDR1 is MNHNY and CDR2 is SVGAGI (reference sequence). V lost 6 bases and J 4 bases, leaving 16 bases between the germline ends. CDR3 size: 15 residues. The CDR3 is CASRSEPTSGNTIYF. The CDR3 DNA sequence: TGTGCCAGCAGGTCAGAACCAACTAGCGGAAACACCATATATTTT.

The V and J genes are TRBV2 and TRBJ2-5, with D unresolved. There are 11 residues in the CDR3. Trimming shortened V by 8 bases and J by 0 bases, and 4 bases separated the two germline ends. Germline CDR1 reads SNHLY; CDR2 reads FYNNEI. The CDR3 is CASRYQETQYF. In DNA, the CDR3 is TGTGCCAGCCGTTACCAAGAGACCCAGTACTTC.

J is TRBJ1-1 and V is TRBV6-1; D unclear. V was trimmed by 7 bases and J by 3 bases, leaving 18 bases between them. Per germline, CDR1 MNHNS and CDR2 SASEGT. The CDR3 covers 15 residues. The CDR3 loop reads CASTTPGRPDTEAFF. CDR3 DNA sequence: TGTGCCAGCACCACACCCGGCCGGCCTGACACTGAAGCTTTCTTT.